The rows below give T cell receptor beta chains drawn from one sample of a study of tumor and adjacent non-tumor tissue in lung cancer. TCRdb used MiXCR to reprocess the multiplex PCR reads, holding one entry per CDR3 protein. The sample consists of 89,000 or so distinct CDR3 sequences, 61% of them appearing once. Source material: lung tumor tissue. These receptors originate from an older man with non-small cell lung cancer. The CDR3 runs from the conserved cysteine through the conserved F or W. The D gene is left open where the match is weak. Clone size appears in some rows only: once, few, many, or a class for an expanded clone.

CDR3: CASSTGPSQPQYF
DNA: TGCGCCAGCAGCACGGGACCCAGTCAGCCCCAGTATTTT
J: TRBJ2-3
size: NA
D: NA
V: TRBV5-1

CDR3: CSARGIQTFQYF
DNA: TGCAGTGCTAGGGGGATACAAACCTTTCAGTACTTC
J: TRBJ2-4
size: few
D: NA
V: TRBV20-1

CDR3: CSSSQQRTAQETQYF
DNA: TGTTCCAGCAGCCAACAGCGGACAGCTCAAGAGACCCAGTACTTC
J: TRBJ2-5
size: NA
D: NA
V: TRBV11-2

CDR3: CASSWGDSYNQPQHF
DNA: TGTGCCAGCAGTTGGGGAGACAGTTACAATCAGCCCCAGCACTTT
J: TRBJ1-5
size: NA
D: NA
V: TRBV6-6

CDR3: CASNFPSDEQFF
DNA: TGTGCCAGCAACTTTCCCTCGGATGAGCAGTTCTTC
J: TRBJ2-1
size: NA
D: NA
V: TRBV7-9

CDR3: CAISIQGSSYDYTF
DNA: TGTGCCATCAGCATACAGGGGTCCAGCTATGACTACACCTTC
J: TRBJ1-2
size: NA
D: TRBD1
V: TRBV6-1

CDR3: CASSPQAGASYEQYF
DNA: TGCGCCAGCAGCCCTCAAGCGGGGGCTTCCTACGAGCAGTACTTC
J: TRBJ2-7
size: many
D: TRBD2
V: TRBV5-1

CDR3: CVSSLGGRNTDTQYF
DNA: TGTGTCAGCAGCTTAGGTGGGCGGAACACAGATACACAGTATTTT
J: TRBJ2-3
size: NA
D: NA
V: TRBV11-2

CDR3: CASRTGTGGEETQYF
DNA: TGTGCCAGTCGGACCGGGACAGGAGGCGAAGAGACCCAGTACTTC
J: TRBJ2-5
size: many
D: TRBD1
V: TRBV6-1

CDR3: CASTRIGGETEAFF
DNA: TGTGCCAGCACTCGCATAGGGGGCGAGACTGAAGCTTTCTTT
J: TRBJ1-1
size: many
D: TRBD1
V: TRBV12-3/TRBV12-4

CDR3: CSLGQYRYELYF
DNA: TGCAGCCTTGGCCAGTACCGCTACGAGCTGTACTTC
J: TRBJ2-7
size: NA
D: NA
V: TRBV29-1

CDR3: CASSQLNRGPYEQYF
DNA: TGCGCCAGCAGCCAACTGAACAGGGGGCCCTACGAGCAGTACTTC
J: TRBJ2-7
size: many
D: TRBD1
V: TRBV4-1

CDR3: CISSYSGRVKVQPQHF
DNA: TGTATCAGCAGTTACTCCGGGAGAGTGAAGGTGCAGCCCCAGCATTTT
J: TRBJ1-5
size: NA
D: NA
V: TRBV6-6

CDR3: CASSERASGGYEQYF
DNA: TGTGCCAGCAGTGAACGGGCTAGCGGGGGCTACGAGCAGTACTTC
J: TRBJ2-7
size: many
D: TRBD2
V: TRBV6-1

CDR3: CASSARFSTDTQYF
DNA: TGCGCCAGCAGTGCCCGATTTAGCACAGATACGCAGTATTTT
J: TRBJ2-3
size: NA
D: NA
V: TRBV6-1

CDR3: CTSSQGAQHATNGKLFF
DNA: TGTACCAGCAGCCAAGGGGCACAGCATGCAACTAATGGAAAACTGTTTTTT
J: TRBJ1-4
size: NA
D: NA
V: TRBV4-2

CDR3: CTSSYSRLAGNEQFF
DNA: TGTACCAGCAGCTACTCTCGACTAGCGGGGAATGAGCAGTTCTTC
J: TRBJ2-1
size: NA
D: TRBD2
V: TRBV6-5

CDR3: CSAPKQGAPGYCYTF
DNA: TGCAGCGCACCGAAACAGGGGGCGCCAGGTTATTGCTACACCTTC
J: TRBJ1-2
size: NA
D: TRBD1
V: TRBV29-1

CDR3: CTSRLLVGAQYF
DNA: TGTACCAGCAGACTCCTCGTTGGAGCGCAGTACTTC
J: TRBJ2-7
size: NA
D: NA
V: TRBV11-2

CDR3: CASGLVTRRGTQYF
DNA: TGTGCCAGCGGCTTAGTCACTAGGCGAGGGACCCAGTACTTC
J: TRBJ2-5
size: NA
D: NA
V: TRBV11-1

CDR3: CASSLGTGPYEQNF
DNA: TGTGCCAGCAGCCTTGGGACAGGGCCCTACGAGCAGAACTTC
J: TRBJ2-7
size: many
D: TRBD1
V: TRBV11-2

CDR3: CASSLTDMQYF
DNA: TGTGCCAGCAGTCTCACAGATATGCAGTATTTT
J: TRBJ2-3
size: NA
D: NA
V: TRBV14

CDR3: CASTPTANSSQPQHF
DNA: TGTGCCAGCACTCCGACGGCCAATAGCAGTCAGCCCCAACATTTT
J: TRBJ1-5
size: NA
D: NA
V: TRBV6-1

CDR3: CTSSYRLMNTEVFF
DNA: TGTACCAGCAGTTATAGGCTTATGAACACTGAAGTTTTCTTT
J: TRBJ1-1
size: NA
D: NA
V: TRBV6-6

CDR3: CASSLGSGSYEEYF
DNA: TGTGCTAGCAGCCTCGGGTCGGGTTCCTACGAGGAGTACTTC
J: TRBJ2-7
size: NA
D: NA
V: TRBV11-2

CDR3: CASSLRGGAGRLAGYNEQFF
DNA: TGTGCCAGCAGTCTCCGGGGGGGGGCAGGGAGACTAGCGGGGTACAATGAGCAGTTCTTC
J: TRBJ2-1
size: many
D: TRBD2
V: TRBV11-2

CDR3: CASSSPRGRGGYVANVLTF
DNA: TGTGCCAGCAGCTCCCCGAGGGGAAGAGGGGGCTATGTGGCCAATGTCCTGACTTTC
J: TRBJ2-6
size: NA
D: TRBD1
V: TRBV11-2

CDR3: CASSLERLSGHTDREQYF
DNA: TGTGCCAGCAGCCTAGAGAGGCTTTCGGGACACACTGATCGCGAGCAGTACTTC
J: TRBJ2-7
size: NA
D: NA
V: TRBV4-1

CDR3: CASSFGLTSYEQYF
DNA: TGCGCCAGCAGCTTCGGACTAACTTCCTACGAGCAGTACTTC
J: TRBJ2-7
size: NA
D: NA
V: TRBV5-1

CDR3: CASSHHNSPLHF
DNA: TGTGCCAGCAGCCACCATAATTCACCCCTCCACTTT
J: TRBJ1-6
size: many
D: NA
V: TRBV12-3/TRBV12-4

CDR3: CSALSLVSSYNEQFF
DNA: TGCAGTGCCCTGTCGTTGGTTAGCTCCTACAATGAGCAGTTCTTC
J: TRBJ2-1
size: NA
D: NA
V: TRBV20-1

CDR3: CASSYSGQPQHF
DNA: TGTGCCAGCAGTTACTCGGGTCAGCCCCAGCATTTT
J: TRBJ1-5
size: many
D: NA
V: TRBV6-5

CDR3: CSAPGQGAVDEQFF
DNA: TGCAGTGCCCCAGGACAGGGGGCGGTCGATGAGCAGTTCTTC
J: TRBJ2-1
size: many
D: TRBD1
V: TRBV20-1

CDR3: CVSNPGTSGYTDTQYF
DNA: TGTGTCAGCAACCCTGGGACTAGCGGCTACACAGATACGCAGTATTTT
J: TRBJ2-3
size: NA
D: TRBD2
V: TRBV6-2/TRBV6-3

CDR3: CVSTQDRKQGANEKLFF
DNA: TGTGTCAGCACCCAAGATCGGAAACAGGGGGCTAATGAAAAACTGTTTTTT
J: TRBJ1-4
size: once
D: TRBD1
V: TRBV4-2

CDR3: CDSSWSGGPNQPQHF
DNA: TGTGACAGTAGCTGGTCAGGGGGGCCAAATCAGCCCCAGCATTTT
J: TRBJ1-5
size: NA
D: TRBD1
V: TRBV5-6

CDR3: CASSQGTGRGPQETQYF
DNA: TGCGCCAGCAGCCAAGGGACGGGGCGGGGACCCCAAGAGACCCAGTACTTC
J: TRBJ2-5
size: many
D: NA
V: TRBV4-1

CDR3: CDSRTSGSGNEQSF
DNA: TGTGACAGCAGAACTAGCGGGAGTGGAAATGAGCAGTCCTTC
J: TRBJ2-1
size: NA
D: TRBD2
V: TRBV6-2/TRBV6-3

CDR3: CTSSQHPPGGGYAF
DNA: TGCACCAGCAGCCAACATCCGCCGGGCGGAGGCTACGCCTTC
J: TRBJ1-2
size: NA
D: NA
V: TRBV4-1

CDR3: CSVVPAHDRVSNTEAPF
DNA: TGCAGCGTTGTCCCTGCGCATGACAGGGTGTCGAACACTGAAGCTCCCTTT
J: TRBJ1-1
size: NA
D: TRBD1
V: TRBV29-1

CDR3: CSAALIQETQYF
DNA: TGCAGTGCTGCCCTGATACAGGAGACCCAGTACTTC
J: TRBJ2-5
size: few
D: NA
V: TRBV20-1

CDR3: CATENGGIHEQYF
DNA: TGTGCCACCGAAAACGGGGGGATCCACGAGCAGTACTTC
J: TRBJ2-7
size: NA
D: TRBD2
V: TRBV10-3

CDR3: CASSLTGGFIYEQYF
DNA: TGTGCCAGCAGTTTGACAGGGGGTTTTATCTACGAGCAGTACTTC
J: TRBJ2-7
size: few
D: TRBD1
V: TRBV28

CDR3: CATRSTGSYNDQFF
DNA: TGTGCCACCAGGTCGACAGGGTCATACAATGATCAGTTCTTC
J: TRBJ2-1
size: NA
D: TRBD1
V: TRBV24-1

CDR3: CASSSLAGHSYEQYF
DNA: TGTGCCAGCAGCTCCTTAGCGGGGCACTCCTACGAGCAGTACTTC
J: TRBJ2-7
size: many
D: TRBD2
V: TRBV7-9

CDR3: CACGRRFYNEQFF
DNA: TGTGCCTGTGGCAGGAGGTTCTACAATGAGCAGTTCTTC
J: TRBJ2-1
size: few
D: NA
V: TRBV30

CDR3: CASSKGRGGGTDTQYF
DNA: TGTGCCAGCAGCAAAGGCCGGGGGGGGGGCACAGATACACAGTATTTT
J: TRBJ2-3
size: NA
D: TRBD2
V: TRBV4-2

CDR3: CASSELGQGLYEQYF
DNA: TGTGCCAGCAGTGAACTCGGACAGGGCCTCTACGAGCAGTACTTC
J: TRBJ2-7
size: many
D: TRBD1
V: TRBV6-1

CDR3: CVSRQGEQYF
DNA: TGTGTCAGCCGACAGGGGGAGCAGTACTTC
J: TRBJ2-7
size: once
D: TRBD1
V: TRBV5-6

CDR3: CASSLARITDTQYF
DNA: TGTGCCAGCAGCTTGGCCAGGATCACAGATACGCAGTATTTT
J: TRBJ2-3
size: many
D: NA
V: TRBV5-6

CDR3: CGVMGPGNILYF
DNA: TGCGGCGTTATGGGCCCCGGGAACATTCTGTACTTC
J: TRBJ2-4
size: NA
D: NA
V: TRBV29-1

CDR3: CVSSQTRTNHRF
DNA: TGTGTTAGCAGCCAGACTAGAACGAATCACCGCTTC
J: TRBJ2-7
size: NA
D: NA
V: TRBV12-3/TRBV12-4

CDR3: CASSMCVNGANVLTF
DNA: TGTGCCAGCAGTATGTGTGTTAATGGGGCCAACGTCCTGACTTTC
J: TRBJ2-6
size: once
D: NA
V: TRBV11-1

CDR3: CASGGGSGAGYNEQFF
DNA: TGTGCCAGCGGCGGGGGGAGCGGGGCGGGGTACAATGAGCAGTTCTTC
J: TRBJ2-1
size: once
D: TRBD2
V: TRBV9

CDR3: CTSSDSRGSDTGELFF
DNA: TGTACCAGCAGCGATTCACGGGGTTCGGACACCGGGGAGCTGTTTTTT
J: TRBJ2-2
size: once
D: NA
V: TRBV6-1

CDR3: CVSSLPVGDQYF
DNA: TGTGTCAGCAGCTTACCTGTTGGGGATCAGTACTTC
J: TRBJ2-4
size: NA
D: NA
V: TRBV7-9

CDR3: CASSLGLARRGSYEEYF
DNA: TGTGCCAGCAGCTTAGGCTTGGCTCGTCGAGGCTCCTACGAGGAGTACTTC
J: TRBJ2-7
size: NA
D: NA
V: TRBV11-2

CDR3: CASIMGTAGNTIYF
DNA: TGTGCCTCTATTATGGGGACTGCGGGAAACACCATATATTTT
J: TRBJ1-3
size: few
D: NA
V: TRBV6-1

CDR3: CARSSPQSPLHF
DNA: TGTGCCAGGAGCTCTCCACAATCACCCCTCCACTTT
J: TRBJ1-6
size: NA
D: NA
V: TRBV7-9

CDR3: CASKPGQGRETQYF
DNA: TGTGCCAGCAAACCGGGACAGGGAAGAGAGACCCAGTACTTC
J: TRBJ2-5
size: many
D: TRBD1
V: TRBV12-3/TRBV12-4